The source of this T cell receptor beta chain is a study of human T cells and chemical hapten exposure. The study's findings and limits: Patch test score tracked positively with PT1 expanded TCR counts. Those TCRs sitting above 1 in 1000 frequency stayed the same with DPC sensitization. Each of the donors had alopecia, so their immune responses may not resemble those of healthy people. Expanded TCRs made up significantly more big CDR3 similarity clusters than controls did.

About this clonotype: What it binds is unknown.

The CDR3 is 14 amino acids. The V end lost 4 bases, the J end lost 0 bases, and 9 bases lay between the germline ends. Germline V lookup: CDR1 SEHNR, CDR2 FQNEAQ (reference sequence). Documented time point: patch test 1, 2 weeks after DPC sensitization. Treatment denoted: therapeutic diphenylcyclopropenone sensitization with weekly scalp DPC. Each CDR3 protein gets one entry after TCRdb re-called the RACE reads with MiXCR. Of fewer than 150,000 distinct CDR3 sequences listed, about 13% were seen once; the top ten hold 0.7% to 0.95%. The specimen comprised whole blood, sampled in connection with sensitization to the hapten diphenylcyclopropenone (DPC). This rearrangement joins TRBV7-9 to TRBJ2-5; D is unresolved. The TCR sequence derives from a young man with alopecia areata. Some clones in this sample may be carry-over from other donors' samples. DNA of the CDR3: TGTGCCAGCAGCTCTGGCAAGTACCAAGAGACCCAGTACTTC. It yields the protein CASSSGKYQETQYF.